These 10 T cell receptor beta chains originate from one sample sequenced in a study of metastatic and nonmetastatic thyroid tumors. Nobody among the patients had been given any treatment before thyroid surgery. TCRdb called clones again from the PCR reads with MiXCR. The table records 25,000 to 35,000 clones, under 4.5% of them present only once. What was sequenced was blood. The receptor source for this set is a female donor with papillary thyroid cancer or a benign thyroid nodule (not recorded which). Some clones in this sample may be carry-over from other donors' samples.

This clone was recorded many times. The chain combines TRBV5-6 with TRBJ1-5; TRBD1 matches 12 bases. Germline CDR1 and CDR2: SGHDT and YYEEEE. Trimming cost V 4 bases and J 1 base; bases outside gene matches: 12. There are 19 residues in the CDR3. In DNA, the CDR3 is TGTGCCAGCAGCCGGAACCCGGGACAGGGGGCAGGGAGCAATCAGCCCCAGCATTTT. This encodes CASSRNPGQGAGSNQPQHF.

This clone was counted a few times. The chain couples TRBV28 to TRBJ2-7, with TRBD1 as a possible D gene (5 bases). The CDR3 covers 16 residues. Trimming pared 4 bases from V and 2 bases from J, leaving 18 bases between. Germline V gene lookup returns CDR1 MDHEN and CDR2 SYDVKM. The CDR3 sequence: CASSSPGAAGTYEQYF. The CDR3, as DNA: TGTGCCAGCAGTTCCCCTGGGGCCGCAGGGACCTACGAGCAGTACTTC.

This clone was detected a few times. Being one base from a much bigger clone, this may be a read error. The rearrangement uses TRBV2 and TRBJ2-4, with no clear D. The CDR3 sequence is 14 residues long. Germline values: CDR1 SNHLY, CDR2 FYNNEI. Trimming took 6 bases from V and 0 from J, leaving 9 bases between them. Here the CDR3 reads CASRARTAKNIQYF. In nucleotides, the CDR3 is TGTGCCAGCAGGGCACGAACAGCCAAAAACATTCAGTACTTC.

Judged by abundance, this clone is medium-sized. The V gene is TRBV28, the J gene TRBJ1-5, with D perhaps matching TRBD1 (6 bases). The CDR3 is 12 residues long. Germline CDR1 MDHEN, CDR2 SYDVKM. V lost 5 bases and J 12 bases, leaving 14 bases between the germline ends. The CDR3 DNA sequence: TGTGCCAGCAGTCTAACAGGGTTTCACCAGCATTTT. Its translation: CASSLTGFHQHF.

This clone was counted at least ten times. The CDR3 DNA follows: TGCGCCAGCAGCCAAGAGAGTCAGGGAGGAAACACCATATATTTT. Its translation is CASSQESQGGNTIYF. The J gene is TRBJ1-3, the V gene TRBV4-1; possibly TRBD1 for D (5 bases). This CDR3 comprises 15 residues. The V gene lost 0 bases and the J gene lost 4 bases, with 10 bases spanning the gap. CDR1 and CDR2 from the germline V gene are MGHRA and YSYEKL.

The table lists this clone with many counts. V and J are TRBV19 and TRBJ1-1, with D uncertain. V was cut by 5 bases and J by 1 base, with 8 bases left in between. This CDR3 is 13 amino acids long. CDR1 is LNHDA, CDR2 SQIVND, per germline (reference sequence). CDR3 nucleotide sequence: TGTGCCAGTAGTCCGGCGGCGAACACTGAAGCTTTCTTT. Amino acid sequence: CASSPAANTEAFF.

In the case of this clone: At one end, the junction sequence differs from germline, possibly due to a read error. The chain uses TRBV7-3 and TRBJ1-2, with D perhaps TRBD1 (6 bases). The CDR3 loop spans 14 amino acids. Germline CDR1 reads SGHTA; CDR2 reads FQGTGA. The CDR3: CASSLTGGEGGYTF. Written as DNA, the CDR3 is TGTGCCAGCAGCTTAACAGGGGGGGAGGGGGGCTACACTTTC.

This clone was counted at least ten times. Other DNA sequences within the sample encode an identical CDR3. J is TRBJ2-7 and V is TRBV11-2; D gene uncertain. CDR1 is SGHAT, CDR2 FQNNGV, per germline. V shed 1 base and J shed 3 bases, with 7 bases lying between them. CDR3 size: 13 residues. CDR3 amino acids: CASSLGAGYEQYF. CDR3 DNA sequence: TGTGCCAGCAGCTTAGGGGCCGGCTACGAGCAGTACTTC.

This clone was seen many times. The chain is built from TRBV12-3 or TRBV12-4 and TRBJ2-2, with 7 bases identical to TRBD1. The CDR3 runs 16 residues. V lost 5 bases to trimming and J lost 4 bases; unmatched junction nucleotides: 10. The CDR3 is CASSPTGAPGTGELFF. As DNA, the CDR3 is TGTGCCAGCAGTCCCACAGGGGCCCCGGGCACCGGGGAGCTGTTTTTT.

Only a few counts were recorded for this clone. The junction departs from germline at one end; a sequencing error may be responsible. The chain joins TRBV2 to TRBJ2-1; 13 bases match TRBD2. The CDR3 consists of 13 residues. The germline CDR1 and CDR2 sequences are SNHLY and FYNNEI. CDR3 loop: CASSVQTSGRAIF. The CDR3 DNA reads TGTGCCAGCAGTGTTCAAACTAGCGGGAGGGCGATTTTC.